The 12 T cell receptor beta chains below were found in one sample sequenced in a study of T cell repertoires in cytomegalovirus infection. TCRdb redid the calling of the reads with MiXCR, one entry per CDR3 protein. The table has some 350,000 distinct CDR3 sequences, 29% seen once. Their antigens are not known. Source: cultured PBMCs, taken from culture after CMV antigen stimulation. The origin of the receptors is a human donor in good health (CMV status not recorded). Some clones in this sample may be carry-over from other donors' samples.

The rearrangement uses TRBV6-8 and TRBJ2-7; D might be TRBD1 (5 bases). Germline assignment: CDR1 MNHGY and CDR2 SAAAGT. Trimming took 11 bases from V and 5 from J, leaving 16 bases between them. This CDR3 is built from 12 residues. CDR3 in DNA: TGTGCCCTCCTAGGGGAAAACGACGAGCAGTACTTC. As protein: CALLGENDEQYF.

The chain joins TRBV7-6 to TRBJ2-7, with TRBD2 as a possible D gene (5 bases). Germline V gene sequence: CDR1 SGHVS, CDR2 FNYEAQ. CDR3 length: 15 residues. V was cut by 6 bases and J by 2 bases, with 17 bases left in between. CDR3 sequence: CASRPDPAGAYEQYF. CDR3 nucleotides: TGTGCCAGCAGACCGGACCCGGCCGGGGCCTACGAGCAGTACTTC.

The V call is TRBV19, the J call TRBJ1-1, with TRBD1 identical over 7 bases. Germline-derived CDR1 and CDR2 are LNHDA and SQIVND (reference sequence). Trimming took 10 bases from V and 11 from J; bases not matched to a gene: 22. The CDR3 consists of 15 residues. CDR3 sequence: CATRSGFRTGLLAFF. The CDR3 DNA sequence: TGTGCCACCCGTTCGGGCTTTCGGACAGGACTGTTGGCTTTCTTT.

Ten or more counts support this clonotype. V usage is TRBV7-2 and J usage is TRBJ2-3; D gene uncertain. The CDR3 extends over 14 amino acids. The germline V gene encodes CDR1 SGHTA and CDR2 FQGNSA. With 3 bases removed from V and 2 bases from J, the gap between germline ends came to 9 bases. The chain's CDR3 is CASSLDNPTDTQYF. DNA for the CDR3: TGTGCCAGCAGCTTGGATAACCCCACAGATACGCAGTATTTT.

This clonotype occurred many times. The chain employs TRBV9 and TRBJ1-2; D may be TRBD1 (5 bases). Germline V gene sequence: CDR1 SGDLS, CDR2 YYNGEE. Deletions cut 0 bases from V and 4 bases from J, with 13 bases between. CDR3 length: 15 amino acids. In DNA form, the CDR3 reads TGTGCCAGCAGCGTAGACGGGGCCGTTGGCTATGGCTACACCTTC. This encodes CASSVDGAVGYGYTF.

The chain combines TRBV7-9 with TRBJ1-4; a weak D match, TRBD1 (5 bases). The CDR3 sequence is 14 residues long. Germline loops: CDR1 SEHNR, CDR2 FQNEAQ (reference sequence). The ends were cut back, 3 bases at V and 3 bases at J, with 8 bases in the middle. The CDR3 region is CASSFGRANEKLFF. The CDR3, as DNA: TGTGCCAGCAGCTTCGGCAGGGCTAATGAAAAACTGTTTTTT.

This clonotype was seen a few times. The chain recombines TRBV12-3 or TRBV12-4 with TRBJ2-7, with D perhaps matching TRBD1 (6 bases). The ends were cut back, 2 bases at V and 7 bases at J, with 15 bases in the middle. The CDR3 consists of 14 residues. CDR3 region: CASSLRGQPKEQYF. CDR3 in DNA: TGTGCCAGCAGTTTAAGGGGACAACCTAAAGAGCAGTACTTC.

V and J are TRBV7-9 and TRBJ1-6, with 9 bases identical to TRBD1. The V gene's germline CDR1 is SEHNR and CDR2 FQNEAQ (reference sequence). There are 15 residues in the CDR3. V trimming: 5 bases; J trimming: 6 bases; junction bases outside the gene matches: 5. The CDR3: CASSARTGVNSPLHF. CDR3 in DNA: TGTGCCAGCAGCGCCCGGACAGGGGTTAATTCACCCCTCCACTTT.

In its sample, this clonotype was seen a few times. V gene TRBV29-1 combines with J gene TRBJ1-2; 9 bases match TRBD1. V trimming: 7 bases; J trimming: 3 bases; junction bases outside the gene matches: 3. The CDR3 totals 12 residues. The germline V gene encodes CDR1 SQVTM and CDR2 ANQGSEA. The CDR3 sequence is CSARQGDYGYTF. CDR3 bases: TGCAGCGCAAGACAGGGGGACTATGGCTACACCTTC.

This clonotype has just a few counts. The rearrangement joins TRBV19 to TRBJ2-1; perhaps D is TRBD1 or TRBD2 (6 bases each). The CDR3 length is 15 residues. V lost 3 bases and J 2 bases, leaving 11 bases between the germline ends. CDR1 and CDR2 (germline): LNHDA, SQIVND (reference sequence). The CDR3 nucleotides read TGTGCCAGTAGTATCATAGGGGGGACCTACAATGAGCAGTTCTTC. Amino acid sequence: CASSIIGGTYNEQFF.

The CDR3 region has the DNA TGCAGCGGTGATTATCGGGAGGAAAAACTGTTTTTT. It is translated as CSGDYREEKLFF. This rearrangement joins TRBV29-1 to TRBJ1-4, with unresolved D. Germline V lookup: CDR1 SQVTM, CDR2 ANQGSEA. This CDR3 spans 12 amino acids. Between the trimmed V and J ends, which lost 7 bases and 8 bases, there was a span of 14 bases.

The chain uses TRBV6-1 and TRBJ2-7; weak D call: TRBD1 (5 bases). The length of the CDR3 is 16 residues. CDR1 and CDR2 (germline): MNHNS, SASEGT. Trimming removed 6 bases from V and 1 base from J, with 19 bases in between. CDR3 nucleotide sequence: TGTGCCAGCAGCCGAGGTGGGGCTGGTGAGTCCTACGAGCAGTACTTC. Residues: CASSRGGAGESYEQYF.